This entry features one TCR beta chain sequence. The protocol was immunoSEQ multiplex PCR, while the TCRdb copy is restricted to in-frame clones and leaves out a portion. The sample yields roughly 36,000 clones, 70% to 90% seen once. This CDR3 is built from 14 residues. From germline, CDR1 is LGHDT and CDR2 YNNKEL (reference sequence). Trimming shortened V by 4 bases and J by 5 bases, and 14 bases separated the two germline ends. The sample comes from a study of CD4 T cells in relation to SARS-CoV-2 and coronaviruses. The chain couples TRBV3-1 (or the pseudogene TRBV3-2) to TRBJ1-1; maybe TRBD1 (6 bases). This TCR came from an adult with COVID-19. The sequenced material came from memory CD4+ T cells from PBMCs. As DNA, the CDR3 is TGTGCCAGCAGCCGACGGGACAAAACAACTGAAGCTTTCTTT. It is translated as CASSRRDKTTEAFF.